This record covers a single TCR beta chain. The specificity of this receptor is unknown. No much larger clonotype is one base removed from it; base qualities were not supplied. This sample was taken from a study of CD8 T cells in Susac syndrome (dated by TCRdb to between 2017 and 2020). Context from the whole study: Of the Susac syndrome patients who were sequenced, 5 or 6 had clinically active disease and roughly 8 were in clinical remission. CD8+ T cell repertoire clonality was compared between some 13 healthy donors, approximately 14 Susac syndrome patients and about 15 multiple sclerosis patients. Repertoire sequencing was used to test whether CD8+ T cell activation and differentiation in Susac syndrome was antigen driven. At the time of blood withdrawal, Susac syndrome patients were either therapy-naive, taking corticosteroids (with some also receiving IVIg), or on IVIg alone.

RNA was extracted using the RNeasy kit, and 0.5 to 1 microgram was reverse transcribed with random hexamers. The immunoSEQ multiplex PCR assay, which covers 54 Vbeta and 13 Jbeta segments, was used to amplify TCR beta CDR3 regions. PCR amplification bias was corrected using a synthetic template baseline for primer optimization and computational correction. The published analysis was carried out like this. Reads were assigned to V, D and J genes according to IMGT and analyzed in immunoSEQ Analyzer, with only productive sequences retained. Clonality was calculated as one minus the Shannon entropy normalized by log2 of the number of productive unique sequences. For each patient and control, public and private clones were evaluated within the 100 most prevalent clones. Clones were defined as Susac-specific when absent from the healthy and MS cohorts, from about 1,100 published viral clones and from other ImmuneACCESS disease sequences. Starting from the raw public reads, TCRdb applied fastp trimming at Q25, assembled clones with MiXCR and retained in-frame beta chains. CDR3 protein duplicates are merged, each entry listing the most common genes and DNA. The V and J calls were not made by the authors but by TCRdb's processing. This sample lists 84,000 or so distinct CDR3 sequences; roughly 94% were detected once. The ten largest make up approximately 0.9% of the sample.

The CDR3 contains 14 residues, cysteine and phenylalanine counted. Only the CDR3 region is kept as DNA, spanning 42 bases read in frame from base 1. V sheds 6 bases and J sheds 8 bases, leaving 16 bases between their ends. From the germline V gene, CDR1 is SGHVS and CDR2 is FNYEAQ. Results the study describes overall, beyond this receptor: The number of individuals in the TCR sequencing and HLA analysis was acknowledged as relatively small. Around 15 and five Susac-specific public clones were found in the total CD8+ and CD8+ TEMRA repertoires, respectively. Clonal expansion was observed in Susac syndrome CD8+ repertoires, with the highest expansion in CD8+ TEMRA cells and greater expansion in clinically active than in remitting patients.

Peripheral blood CD8+ and CD4+ T cells from healthy donors, Susac syndrome patients and multiple sclerosis patients were profiled using high-throughput TCR beta sequencing. Recently defined diagnostic criteria for definite or probable disease were met by the Susac syndrome patients. Bulk CD8+ and CD4+ T cells were purified by magnetic negative isolation, while CD8+ TEMRA cells were enriched using FACS. Blood was drawn into EDTA tubes, processed within 24 hours, and PBMCs were isolated by density gradient centrifugation. PBMCs destined for TCR sequencing were cryopreserved in liquid nitrogen and later thawed in a 37 °C water bath. The sorted or isolated CD4+, CD8+ and CD8+ TEMRA cells had a purity of 90% or higher.

In this chain, TRBV7-6 is recombined with TRBJ1-4; the D gene is not confidently resolved. This sequence was found in a human donor with Susac syndrome. The specimen was CD8+ T cells from PBMCs. This receptor carries the CDR3 CASSHRGDGEKLFF. Here is the DNA: TGTGCCAGCAGTCATCGTGGCGACGGCGAAAAACTGTTTTTT.